A single sample gave rise to the 5 T cell receptor beta chains below, sequenced in a study of regulatory T cells in long-lasting Graves disease. Building of the TCR beta libraries involved iRepertoire HTBI primers and Arm-PCR of CDR3 regions. TCRdb processed the multiplex PCR reads anew with MiXCR; each CDR3 protein has one entry. The profile shows fewer than 500,000 distinct CDR3 sequences, 15% to 20% of them singletons. As for time point: newly diagnosed GD, antithyroid drugs for less than 3 months. Making the TCR library involved RNA that had been extracted from PBMCs. These sequences were also reported in another study, on T cells in Graves' hyperthyroidism and ophthalmopathy.

Sequenced material: peripheral blood mononuclear cells (PBMCs), taken at new diagnosis, from a patient treated with antithyroid drugs. These receptors were obtained from a man aged 35-49 years with Graves disease.

This clonotype was detected ten times or more. This chain joins TRBV20-1 and TRBJ2-3, with 9 positions matching TRBD2. V gave up 2 bases and J gave up 4 bases; unmatched junction bases: 4. The CDR3 contains 14 residues. The V gene's germline CDR1 is DFQATT and CDR2 SNEGSKA (reference sequence). The CDR3 region has the DNA TGCAGTGCTAGACTAGCGGGAATGTCAGATACGCAGTATTTT. Protein product: CSARLAGMSDTQYF.

Ten or more counts support this clonotype. This rearrangement joins TRBV5-1 to TRBJ2-7; D possibly matches TRBD1 or TRBD2 (5 bases each). CDR3 length: 15 amino acids. Trimming shortened V by 4 bases and J by 3 bases, and 17 bases separated the two germline ends. From germline, CDR1 is SGHRS and CDR2 YFSETQ. This CDR3 reads CASSGGPGIGYEQYF. The CDR3 coding sequence is TGCGCCAGCAGCGGGGGTCCGGGGATCGGCTACGAGCAGTACTTC. The full variable domain, in which reference TRBV5-1 and TRBJ2-7 provide the parts outside the CDR3, is KAGVTQTPRYLIKTRGQQVTLSCSPISGHRSVSWYQQTPGQGLQFLFEYFSETQRNKGNFPGRFSGRQFSNSRSEMNVSTLELGDSALYLCASSGGPGIGYEQYFGPGTRLTVT.

This clonotype was counted at least ten times. V usage is TRBV5-1 and J usage is TRBJ2-1, with a possible D match to TRBD2 (6 bases). This CDR3 is built from 15 residues. Germline V gene lookup returns CDR1 SGHRS and CDR2 YFSETQ. The V gene lost 0 bases and the J gene lost 3 bases, with 10 bases spanning the gap. The CDR3 sequence is CASSLGGNVYNEQFF. As DNA, the CDR3 is TGCGCCAGCAGCTTGGGCGGGAACGTCTACAATGAGCAGTTCTTC.

This clonotype occurred many times. The J gene is TRBJ1-2, the V gene TRBV6-1; D not resolved. In germline, CDR1 is MNHNS, CDR2 SASEGT. This CDR3 comprises 16 residues. Trimming stripped 5 bases from V and 4 bases from J, with 20 bases between. The CDR3 sequence: CASSRYSYLDSYGYTF. The CDR3 nucleotides are TGTGCCAGCAGTAGGTACAGCTATCTCGATTCCTATGGCTACACCTTC.

This clonotype came up many times. CDR3 DNA: TGTGCCAGCAGCTCCGGGGAGTATGGCTACACCTTC. As protein: CASSSGEYGYTF. V is TRBV7-9 and J is TRBJ1-2, with D unclear. From germline, CDR1 is SEHNR and CDR2 FQNEAQ (reference sequence). The CDR3 length is 12 residues. The V end lost 4 bases, the J end lost 5 bases, and 8 bases lay between the germline ends. The whole variable domain, remainder taken from reference TRBV7-9 and TRBJ1-2, is DTGVSQNPRHKITKRGQNVTFRCDPISEHNRLYWYRQTLGQGPEFLTYFQNEAQLEKSRLLSDRFSAERPKGSFSTLEIQRTEQGDSAMYLCASSSGEYGYTFGSGTRLTVV.